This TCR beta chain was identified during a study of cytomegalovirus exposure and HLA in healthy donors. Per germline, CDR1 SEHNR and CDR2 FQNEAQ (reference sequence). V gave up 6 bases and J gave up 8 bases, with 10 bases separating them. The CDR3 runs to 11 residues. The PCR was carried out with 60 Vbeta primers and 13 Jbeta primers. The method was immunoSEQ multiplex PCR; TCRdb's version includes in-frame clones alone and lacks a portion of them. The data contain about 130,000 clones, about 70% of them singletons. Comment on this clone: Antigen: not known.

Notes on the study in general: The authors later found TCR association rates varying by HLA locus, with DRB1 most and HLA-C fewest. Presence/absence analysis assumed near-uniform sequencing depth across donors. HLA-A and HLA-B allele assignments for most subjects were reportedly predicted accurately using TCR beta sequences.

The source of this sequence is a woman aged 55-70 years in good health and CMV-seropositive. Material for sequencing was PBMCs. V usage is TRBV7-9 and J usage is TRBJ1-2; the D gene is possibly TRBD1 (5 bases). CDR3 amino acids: CASSSGHGYTF. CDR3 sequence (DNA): TGTGCCAGCAGTTCAGGGCACGGCTACACCTTC.